The 26 T cell receptor beta chains in this list originate from one sample, sequenced in a study of PD-1 blockade in mismatch repair-deficient tumors. Here immunoSEQ multiplex PCR was the method, and the copy in TCRdb shows in-frame clones only, minus some. The table records about 34,000 clones, 65% to 85% of them present only once. The source was PBMCs, collected around 6 weeks after starting pembrolizumab. These receptor sequences come from an adult with mismatch repair-deficient cancer.

This clone was recorded once. The CDR3 loop is CASSDGAGEGNQPQHF. The CDR3 bases are TGTGCCAGCAGTGACGGTGCGGGGGAGGGCAATCAGCCCCAGCATTTT. This chain links TRBV6-1 with TRBJ1-5, with a possible D match to TRBD1 (5 bases). The CDR3 is 16 amino acids. The ends were cut back, 3 bases at V and 2 bases at J, with 14 bases in the middle. From germline, CDR1 is MNHNS and CDR2 SASEGT.

This chain links TRBV25-1 with TRBJ1-2, with D possibly being TRBD1 (5 bases). Germline assignment: CDR1 MGHDK and CDR2 SYGVNS. Between the trimmed V and J ends, which lost 5 bases and 4 bases, there was a span of 5 bases. CDR3 size: 11 residues. Here the CDR3 reads CASSRGYGYTF. DNA for the CDR3: TGTGCCAGCAGTAGGGGCTATGGCTACACCTTC.

This chain links TRBV10-3 with TRBJ1-1; 7 positions agree with TRBD1. CDR3 size: 14 residues. V lost 3 bases, J lost 5 bases, and 6 bases stayed unmatched. In germline, CDR1 is ENHRY, CDR2 SYGVKD. The CDR3 nucleotides are TGTGCCATCAGTGAAAGGGACAGTCGGACTGAAGCTTTCTTT. Residues: CAISERDSRTEAFF.

The gene calls are TRBV19 and TRBJ2-5; the match to TRBD1 covers 9 bases. CDR3 length: 15 residues. Trimming took 1 base from V and 5 from J; bases not matched to a gene: 5. The germline V gene encodes CDR1 LNHDA and CDR2 SQIVND (reference sequence). The CDR3 sequence: CASSIVHRGRETQYF. CDR3 coding DNA: TGTGCCAGTAGTATAGTTCACAGGGGGCGGGAGACCCAGTACTTC. Based on the CDR3 plus reference TRBV19 and TRBJ2-5, the full variable domain is DGGITQSPKYLFRKEGQNVTLSCEQNLNHDAMYWYRQDPGQGLRLIYYSQIVNDFQKGDIAEGYSVSREKKESFPLTVTSAQKNPTAFYLCASSIVHRGRETQYFGPGTRLLVL.

The chain joins TRBV5-1 to TRBJ2-5, with 8 nucleotides matching TRBD1. Germline V gene data show CDR1 as SGHRS and CDR2 as YFSETQ. The V and J ends lost 4 bases and 2 bases, in that order; junction bases with no gene match: 7. CDR3 length: 15 residues. The CDR3 DNA follows: TGCGCCAGCAGCCCCCCATGGACAGGGCAAGAGACCCAGTACTTC. Translating gives CASSPPWTGQETQYF.

This chain links TRBV6-1 with TRBJ2-1, with 9 bases fitting TRBD2. Germline values: CDR1 MNHNS, CDR2 SASEGT. This CDR3 has 16 amino acids. J lost 2 bases, V lost 2 bases, and 4 bases had no gene match. CDR3 nucleotides: TGTGCCAGCAGTGAAAGGGCTAGCGGGACCTACAATGAGCAGTTCTTC. This translates into CASSERASGTYNEQFF.

The chain has TRBV6-6 and TRBJ2-3, with a weak D call TRBD1 (6 bases). In germline, CDR1 is MNHNY, CDR2 SVGAGI (reference sequence). Trimming shortened V by 7 bases and J by 6 bases, and 20 bases separated the two germline ends. This CDR3 comprises 15 residues. CDR3: CASTPDRQSQDTQYF. In DNA, the CDR3 is TGTGCCAGCACTCCGGACAGACAATCACAGGATACGCAGTATTTT.

V and J are TRBV2 and TRBJ1-1; possible D gene TRBD1, 6 bases. The CDR3 is 14 amino acids. The V gene's germline CDR1 is SNHLY and CDR2 FYNNEI. V gave up 6 bases and J gave up 4 bases, with 15 bases separating them. In DNA, the CDR3 is TGTGCCAGCAGGACCCAGGGCAGGGGCACTGAAGCTTTCTTT. Amino acids: CASRTQGRGTEAFF. Using reference TRBV2 and TRBJ1-1 for the parts outside the CDR3, the full variable domain is EPEVTQTPSHQVTQMGQEVILRCVPISNHLYFYWYRQILGQKVEFLVSFYNNEISEKSEIFDDQFSVERPDGSNFTLKIRSTKLEDSAMYFCASRTQGRGTEAFFGQGTRLTVV.

This rearrangement joins TRBV11-2 to TRBJ2-7, with a weak D call TRBD1 (6 bases). The CDR3 spans 15 residues. The germline V gene has CDR1 SGHAT and CDR2 FQNNGV. V lost 5 bases to trimming and J lost 0 bases, with 14 bases between them. DNA for the CDR3: TGTGCCAGCAGCCCGTTACAGGGTCGCTCCTACGAGCAGTACTTC. Translation gives CASSPLQGRSYEQYF.

The CDR3 DNA reads as TGTGCCAGCAGCCATATTCTAGCGGGAGTAAGCAATGAGCAGTTCTTC. Its translation: CASSHILAGVSNEQFF. This chain links TRBV14 with TRBJ2-1; 10 bases line up with TRBD2. Germline CDR1 and CDR2: SGHDN and FVKESK. V lost 3 bases, J lost 6 bases, and 8 bases stayed unmatched. The CDR3 sequence is 16 residues long.

The genes are TRBV7-3 and TRBJ2-5; 8 bases line up with TRBD2. CDR3 length equals 14 residues. The V gene's germline CDR1 is SGHTA and CDR2 FQGTGA. The ends lost 3 bases at V and 3 bases at J; junction bases unmatched: 3. Here the CDR3 DNA reads TGTGCCAGCAGCTTCGGCGGGAGGAAAGAGACCCAGTACTTC. Amino acid sequence: CASSFGGRKETQYF.

The chain joins TRBV5-1 to TRBJ2-1, with 11 nucleotides matching TRBD2. CDR1 and CDR2 (germline): SGHRS, YFSETQ. The length of the CDR3 is 16 residues. The V gene end was trimmed by 4 bases and the J gene end by 8 bases; junction bases not matched to a gene: 11. Written as DNA, the CDR3 is TGCGCCAGCAGCCGGGGGACTAGCGGAGAGTGGGATGAGCAGTTCTTC. Translating gives CASSRGTSGEWDEQFF.

This chain links TRBV5-1 with TRBJ2-7, with 9 positions matching TRBD2. V trimming: 0 bases; J trimming: 4 bases; junction bases outside the gene matches: 5. This CDR3 is built from 15 residues. The germline V gene has CDR1 SGHRS and CDR2 YFSETQ. CDR3 bases: TGCGCCAGCAGCTTGGGTAGCGGGAGATTGTACGAGCAGTACTTC. Residues: CASSLGSGRLYEQYF.

V usage is TRBV7-2 and J usage is TRBJ2-1, with 8 bases that match TRBD2. The V gene end was trimmed by 1 base and the J gene end by 8 bases; junction bases not matched to a gene: 10. The CDR3 length is 16 residues. Germline loops: CDR1 SGHTA, CDR2 FQGNSA. The CDR3 protein is CASSLVSSGLIYEQFF. CDR3 DNA: TGTGCCAGCAGCTTAGTCTCTAGCGGGCTAATCTATGAGCAGTTCTTC.

J is TRBJ2-7 and V is TRBV6-5; 11 positions agree with TRBD1. Trimming cost V 4 bases and J 3 bases; bases outside gene matches: 2. The CDR3 has 14 amino acids. Germline CDR1 reads MNHEY; CDR2 reads SVGAGI. The chain's CDR3 is CASSWTGGFYEQYF. The CDR3 nucleotides read TGTGCCAGCAGTTGGACAGGGGGCTTCTACGAGCAGTACTTC.

Notes on this clone: Germline is not matched at one junction end, which may reflect a read error. The CDR3 loop is CASSLEGRDRTSF. The DNA for the CDR3 is TGCGCCAGCAGCTTGGAGGGTCGGGACAGGACATCCTTT. The V and J genes are TRBV5-1 and TRBJ1-1, with 8 positions matching TRBD1. CDR3 length: 13 residues. Germline V gene sequence: CDR1 SGHRS, CDR2 YFSETQ.

The chain recombines TRBV19 with TRBJ2-1, with TRBD1 identical over 7 bases. V trimming: 9 bases; J trimming: 8 bases; junction bases outside the gene matches: 16. Germline assignment: CDR1 LNHDA and CDR2 SQIVND (reference sequence). The CDR3 extends over 15 amino acids. The CDR3 spells CARYFIPGQSYEQFF. The CDR3 DNA reads TGTGCCAGATATTTCATTCCGGGACAGAGTTATGAGCAGTTCTTC.

The chain joins TRBV7-9 to TRBJ2-1; D gene uncertain. V was shortened by 5 bases and J by 9 bases, with 11 bases between the two germline ends. CDR3 size: 12 residues. Germline-derived CDR1 and CDR2 are SEHNR and FQNEAQ (reference sequence). The CDR3 region has the DNA TGTGCCAGCAGCCCCTCCTTCCCTGAGCAGTTCTTC. It is translated as CASSPSFPEQFF. Filled out from reference TRBV7-9 and TRBJ2-1, the complete variable domain reads DTGVSQNPRHKITKRGQNVTFRCDPISEHNRLYWYRQTLGQGPEFLTYFQNEAQLEKSRLLSDRFSAERPKGSFSTLEIQRTEQGDSAMYLCASSPSFPEQFFGPGTRLTVL.

The genes are TRBV18 and TRBJ1-1; 7 bases line up with TRBD1. V was clipped by 1 base and J by 3 bases; unmatched bases: 5. The V gene's germline CDR1 is KGHSH and CDR2 LQKENI. The CDR3 sequence is 15 residues long. The CDR3 protein is CASSPLNDRDTEAFF. CDR3 nucleotide sequence: TGTGCCAGCTCACCACTGAACGACAGGGACACTGAAGCTTTCTTT.

In this sample, this clone turned up once. CDR3 region: CASRPTSGYYNEQFF. The CDR3 bases are TGTGCCAGCAGACCCACTAGCGGCTACTACAATGAGCAGTTCTTC. The V gene is TRBV7-9, the J gene TRBJ2-1; TRBD2 aligns across 8 bases. Germline CDR1 reads SEHNR; CDR2 reads FQNEAQ (reference sequence). The V gene end was trimmed by 6 bases and the J gene end by 3 bases; junction bases not matched to a gene: 7. The CDR3 consists of 15 residues. Supplemented by reference TRBV7-9 and TRBJ2-1, the full variable domain reads DTGVSQNPRHKITKRGQNVTFRCDPISEHNRLYWYRQTLGQGPEFLTYFQNEAQLEKSRLLSDRFSAERPKGSFSTLEIQRTEQGDSAMYLCASRPTSGYYNEQFFGPGTRLTVL.

The rearrangement joins TRBV28 to TRBJ2-6; D perhaps matches TRBD1 (5 bases). This CDR3 is 19 amino acids long. Trimming shortened V by 7 bases and J by 0 bases, and 22 bases separated the two germline ends. Germline loops: CDR1 MDHEN, CDR2 SYDVKM. DNA of the CDR3: TGTGCCAGCACCGTCACCTTGGGGCAGGGTAACTCTGGGGCCAACGTCCTGACTTTC. Protein sequence: CASTVTLGQGNSGANVLTF.

The chain links TRBV7-9 to TRBJ2-2; no clear D. Trimming pared 5 bases from V and 3 bases from J, leaving 10 bases between. Looked up from germline, CDR1 is SEHNR and CDR2 is FQNEAQ (reference sequence). There are 14 residues in the CDR3. This CDR3 is CASSEQIYTGELFF. For the CDR3, the DNA is TGTGCCAGCAGCGAACAGATTTACACCGGGGAGCTGTTTTTT.

This clone was seen more than once but under ten times. V gene TRBV2 combines with J gene TRBJ2-7; 9 bases match TRBD1. Germline V gene lookup returns CDR1 SNHLY and CDR2 FYNNEI. This CDR3 is built from 13 residues. V shed 10 bases and J 11 bases; nucleotides not matched to a gene: 15. CDR3 coding DNA: TGTGCCACCCGAACGGGACAGGGTAGGGAGAAGTACTTC. Translation: CATRTGQGREKYF.

The chain links TRBV19 to TRBJ1-5, with a weak D call TRBD1 (6 bases). The CDR3 loop spans 14 amino acids. Germline-derived CDR1 and CDR2 are LNHDA and SQIVND (reference sequence). The V end lost 6 bases, the J end lost 3 bases, and 12 bases lay between the germline ends. Written as DNA, the CDR3 is TGTGCCAGTAGCGCGACAGGTAACAATCAGCCCCAGCATTTT. As protein: CASSATGNNQPQHF.

The chain couples TRBV5-4 to TRBJ2-7, with D possibly being TRBD1 (5 bases). CDR1 is SGHNT, CDR2 YYREEE, per germline (reference sequence). CDR3 size: 17 residues. Trimming removed 0 bases from V and 0 bases from J, with 16 bases in between. This CDR3 reads CASSLGGRAPSSYEQYF. The CDR3 region has the DNA TGTGCCAGCAGCTTGGGGGGCCGGGCCCCGAGCTCCTACGAGCAGTACTTC.

The rearrangement links TRBV5-1 to TRBJ1-3, with no clear D. CDR1 is SGHRS, CDR2 YFSETQ, per germline. The germline V and J ends were trimmed by 1 base and 2 bases, with 13 bases remaining between them. This CDR3 is 16 amino acids long. The CDR3 DNA reads as TGCGCCAGCAGCTTGTCGAGCCAGCAGGCTGGAAACACCATATATTTT. Amino acid sequence: CASSLSSQQAGNTIYF.